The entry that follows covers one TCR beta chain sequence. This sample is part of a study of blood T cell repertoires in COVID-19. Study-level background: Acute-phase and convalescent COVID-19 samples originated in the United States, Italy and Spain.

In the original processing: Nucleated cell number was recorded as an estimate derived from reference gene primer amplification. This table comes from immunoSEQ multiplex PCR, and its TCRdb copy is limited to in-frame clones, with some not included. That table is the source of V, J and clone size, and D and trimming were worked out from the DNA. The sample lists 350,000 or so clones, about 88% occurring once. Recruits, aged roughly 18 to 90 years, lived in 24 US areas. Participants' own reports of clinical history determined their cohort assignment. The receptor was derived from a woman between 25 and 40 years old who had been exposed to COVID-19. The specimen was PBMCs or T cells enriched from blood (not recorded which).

The CDR3 reads CASSEGLSGDTDTQYF. CDR3 in DNA: TGTGCCAGCAGTGAAGGGTTAAGCGGAGACACAGATACGCAGTATTTT. The chain joins TRBV25-1 to TRBJ2-3, with D possibly TRBD2 on 5 matching bases. Germline loops: CDR1 MGHDK, CDR2 SYGVNS. CDR3 length: 16 amino acids. The V gene lost 2 bases and the J gene lost 2 bases, with 14 bases spanning the gap. Drawing the rest from reference TRBV25-1 and TRBJ2-3, the complete variable domain is EADIYQTPRYLVIGTGKKITLECSQTMGHDKMYWYQQDPGMELHLIHYSYGVNSTEKGDLSSESTVSRIRTEHFPLTLESARPSHTSQYLCASSEGLSGDTDTQYFGPGTRLTVL.